The rows below give T cell receptor beta chains drawn from one sample of a study of T cells in localized non-small cell lung cancer. Assay used: immunoSEQ multiplex PCR; TCRdb lists only in-frame clones, some missing. The data hold some 90,000 clones, with over 80% observed a single time. The material was peripheral blood, obtained before any cancer treatment. These receptors were obtained from a man aged 40-75 years with stage I squamous cell lung carcinoma. Each CDR3 is given with its conserved first and last residue. The D gene is left open where the match is weak. Clone size, where shown, is once, few, many, or a class for clones that have expanded.

clone size	V gene	D gene	J gene	CDR3 DNA	CDR3 protein
.	TRBV4-1	TRBD2	TRBJ2-3	TGCGCCAGCAGCCAATCCAGCGGGGGCCCCCGAGATACGCAGTATTTT	CASSQSSGGPRDTQYF
.	TRBV6-5	TRBD1	TRBJ1-1	TGTGCCAGCAGATTACGACAGGGAATCGGATTTGAAGCTTTCTTT	CASRLRQGIGFEAFF
.	TRBV6-1	.	TRBJ1-1	TGTGCCAGCAGTCCCCTCAGTGAGGGATCTGAAGCTTTCTTT	CASSPLSEGSEAFF
.	TRBV7-2	TRBD1	TRBJ1-2	TGTGCCAGCAGCCGAGATCTGGGACAGGGGGCGAGGGGCTACACCTTC	CASSRDLGQGARGYTF
.	TRBV9	.	TRBJ1-2	TGTGCCAGCAGCCCCAGGGAGGGGCATGGCTACACCTTC	CASSPREGHGYTF
.	TRBV5-5	TRBD1	TRBJ1-5	TGTGCCAGCAGCTTCCGACAGGGTGCAAATCAGCCCCAGCATTTT	CASSFRQGANQPQHF
.	TRBV7-2	.	TRBJ1-1	TGTGCCAGCAGCTCCTGGACGGACCGTGTTGAGGAAGCTTTCTTT	CASSSWTDRVEEAFF
.	TRBV27	.	TRBJ1-6	TGTGCCAGCGGCAGGACGGGGTTTGGGAACCCCCTCCACTTT	CASGRTGFGNPLHF
.	TRBV7-9	.	TRBJ1-2	TGTGCCAGCAGCCTAAGCCCCGAGGGCTACACCTTC	CASSLSPEGYTF
.	TRBV5-1	.	TRBJ1-5	TGCGCCAGCAGCTTGGTGCCCGGAGGAACCAATCAGCCCCAGCATTTT	CASSLVPGGTNQPQHF
.	TRBV28	.	TRBJ1-3	TGTGCCAGCAGTTTAGGACCCTCAACCTCTGGAAACACCATATATTTT	CASSLGPSTSGNTIYF
.	TRBV18	TRBD1	TRBJ1-6	TGTGCCAGCTCACCACGACAGGGGGCGAGGTTCTTGAATTCACCCCTCCACTTT	CASSPRQGARFLNSPLHF
.	TRBV29-1	TRBD1	TRBJ1-5	TGCAGCGTCGGGACAGGGACGGGCAATCAGCCCCAGCATTTT	CSVGTGTGNQPQHF
.	TRBV25-1	.	TRBJ2-1	TGTGCCAGCAGTGTCTCCGCCGACAGGCGGAGGGGTCACAATGAGCAGTTCTTC	CASSVSADRRRGHNEQFF
.	TRBV9	.	TRBJ1-1	TGTGCCAGCAGCGTCGTCCCGAACACTGAAGCTTTCTTT	CASSVVPNTEAFF
few	TRBV15	TRBD1	TRBJ1-1	TGTGCCACCAGGGTGGACAGGAAGAACACTGAAGCTTTCTTT	CATRVDRKNTEAFF
.	TRBV10-3	TRBD1	TRBJ1-1	TGTGCCTGTACAGGGGCTGAAAACACTGAAGCTTTCTTT	CACTGAENTEAFF
.	TRBV27	TRBD2	TRBJ2-7	TGTGCCAGCAGTTTATACCCGGGAGGAGTCTACGAGCAGTACTTC	CASSLYPGGVYEQYF
.	TRBV5-4	.	TRBJ1-6	TGTGCCAGCAGCCGAGACCTATTCGGGGCGTCGGATTCACCCCTCCACTTT	CASSRDLFGASDSPLHF
.	TRBV5-6	.	TRBJ1-1	TGTGCCAGCAGCTTGGCCTCGATGAACACTGAAGCTTTCTTT	CASSLASMNTEAFF
.	TRBV12-5	.	TRBJ2-6	TGTGCTAGTGGACCTGACAGGACTGGGGCCAACGTCCTGACTTTC	CASGPDRTGANVLTF
.	TRBV28	TRBD1	TRBJ1-6	TGTGCCAGCAGTTCCGGGACAGTTAATTCACCCCTCCACTTT	CASSSGTVNSPLHF
.	TRBV19	TRBD1	TRBJ1-6	TGTGCCAGTAGTATTACAGGGGAAGCTTATTCACCCCTCCACTTT	CASSITGEAYSPLHF
.	TRBV11-3	.	TRBJ2-2	TGTGCCAGCAGCTTAGGTGGGCGGAACACCGGGGAGCTGTTTTTT	CASSLGGRNTGELFF
.	TRBV7-8	.	TRBJ2-2	TGTGCCAGCGAGCCTAAAGGTCTTCCCGGGGAGCTGTTTTTT	CASEPKGLPGELFF
.	TRBV5-4	.	TRBJ1-2	TGTGCCAGCAGCTTCGGGGGGGGCGCGTCTGGCTACACCTTC	CASSFGGGASGYTF
once	TRBV4-2	.	TRBJ1-5	TGTGCCAGCAGCCAAGACGGGACCGAAGGTTATCAGCCCCAGCATTTT	CASSQDGTEGYQPQHF
.	TRBV4-2	TRBD2	TRBJ2-1	TGTGCCAGCAGCCCGACTAGCGGGGGCTACAATGAGCAGTTCTTC	CASSPTSGGYNEQFF
.	TRBV23-1	.	TRBJ1-6	TGCGCCAGCTACAGACACCGTGATGTTAATTCACCCCTCCACTTT	CASYRHRDVNSPLHF
.	TRBV7-3	TRBD2	TRBJ2-1	TGTGCCAGCAGCCAAACTTCCGGGACTACCAACAATGAGCAGTTCTTC	CASSQTSGTTNNEQFF
once	TRBV18	TRBD1	TRBJ2-1	TGTGCCAGCTCACCCAAGGGACAGGGGACGAATGAGCAGTTCTTC	CASSPKGQGTNEQFF
.	TRBV28	TRBD2	TRBJ2-1	TGTGCCAGCAGAGGCGGGGGGAGCTCCTACAATGAGCAGTTCTTC	CASRGGGSSYNEQFF
.	TRBV28	TRBD2	TRBJ2-2	TGTGCCAGCAGTTTTCCTGGCGGGGGAGCCACCGGGGAGCTGTTTTTT	CASSFPGGGATGELFF
.	TRBV5-4	.	TRBJ1-1	TGTGCCAGCAGCTTAAACGCTGAAGCTTTCTTT	CASSLNAEAFF
.	TRBV6-1	TRBD1	TRBJ1-2	TGTGCCAGCGGCGGGACAGGGAATTCCTATGGCTACACCTTC	CASGGTGNSYGYTF
.	TRBV5-6	.	TRBJ1-6	TGTGCCAGCAGCTTGCAGGCGAGTAGTTCACCCCTCCACTTT	CASSLQASSSPLHF
.	TRBV7-9	.	TRBJ2-3	TGTGCCAGCAGCTTATCAGAGGATACGCAGTATTTT	CASSLSEDTQYF
.	TRBV27	.	TRBJ2-7	TGTGCCAGCAGCGGACGCGGACAAGCGTCCTACGAGCAGTACTTC	CASSGRGQASYEQYF
.	TRBV19	.	TRBJ1-5	TGTGCCAGTAGGGAAGGGTATCAGCCCCAGCATTTT	CASREGYQPQHF
.	TRBV7-9	.	TRBJ2-3	TGTGCCAGCAGCTTAGGGTCAGAGTCCTTCAGTTATTTCACAGATACGCAGTATTTT	CASSLGSESFSYFTDTQYF
.	TRBV28	TRBD1	TRBJ1-3	TGTGCCAGCAGCCCGGGACAGACTGGAAACACCATATATTTT	CASSPGQTGNTIYF
.	TRBV27	.	TRBJ1-3	TGTGCCAGCAGTCCCCTCAGAGGAAACACCATATATTTT	CASSPLRGNTIYF
.	TRBV30	.	TRBJ1-2	TGTGCCTGGAGGCCGACAGGCTCCTTCAGCTATGGCTACACCTTC	CAWRPTGSFSYGYTF
.	TRBV6-6	.	TRBJ1-2	TGTGCCAGCAGTGCTTCTTCCTCGGGGCGCGGCTACACCTTC	CASSASSSGRGYTF
.	TRBV7-2	.	TRBJ1-2	TGTGCCAGCAGCTTAGTTGACGGGAACTATGGCTACACCTTC	CASSLVDGNYGYTF